This TCR beta chain was recovered during a study of OX40 agonist ivuxolimab in advanced cancers. As for the study in general: Antecedent anti-PD-1, anti-PD-L1 or anti-CTLA-4 therapy was permissible, with under 50% having received some.

Trimming shortened V by 5 bases and J by 3 bases, and 14 bases separated the two germline ends. Germline V CDR1 and CDR2: MDHEN, SYDVKM. The CDR3 is made up of 14 amino acids. Data came from immunoSEQ multiplex PCR; TCRdb stores just in-frame clones and leaves some out. Of around 34,000 clones in the sample, roughly 85% were seen once. With regard to this clone: What it recognizes is unknown.

Findings and limits, study-wide: Dose levels from 0.1 to 3.0 mg/kg saw CD4+ and CD8+ blood T cells expand clonally by week 6. Expanded clones belonging to CD8+ T cells outnumbered, on average, those of CD4+. The study did not work out the antigen specificity of the expanded peripheral T cells.

The V call is TRBV28, the J call TRBJ2-7; possibly TRBD1 or TRBD2 for D (5 bases each). This clonotype was sampled from an adult with an advanced solid tumor such as melanoma, head and neck, liver or kidney cancer. The specimen comprised CD4+ or CD8+ T cells sorted from blood, sampled in a trial of the OX40 agonist ivuxolimab. CDR3 region: CASSVRSGSYEQYF. The CDR3 DNA is TGTGCCAGCAGTGTTAGATCAGGGAGCTACGAGCAGTACTTC.